This T cell receptor beta chain appears in the sequencing data of a study of human T cells and chemical hapten exposure. About the study: Chiefly female patients presented with alopecia areata, totalis or universalis.

Time point noted: patch test 2, 6 weeks after DPC sensitization. The treatment denotes: therapeutic diphenylcyclopropenone sensitization with weekly scalp DPC. Points from the study as a whole: TCRs exceeding a frequency of 1 in 1000 stayed unchanged under DPC sensitization. Patch test score tracked positively with PT1 expanded TCR counts.

Many counts were recorded for this clonotype. Its cognate antigen is unknown. One end of the junction does not line up with germline, which may come from a read error. Germline V CDR1 and CDR2: SGHVS, FQNEAQ. The CDR3 is made up of 16 amino acids. Using its own MiXCR run on the RACE reads, TCRdb lists one record per CDR3 protein. The sample consists of just over 350,000 distinct CDR3 sequences, about 6% of them appearing once. The TCR comes from a woman younger than 30 with alopecia areata. Some clones in this sample may be carry-over from other donors' samples. This specimen was whole blood, taken in connection with sensitization to the hapten diphenylcyclopropenone (DPC). V usage is TRBV7-8 and J usage is TRBJ1-1; the match to TRBD1 covers 7 bases. In DNA, the CDR3 is TGTGCCAGCACCTTACGGACAGGTAACCTGAACACTGAAGCTTTCTTT. Protein product: CASTLRTGNLNTEAFF.